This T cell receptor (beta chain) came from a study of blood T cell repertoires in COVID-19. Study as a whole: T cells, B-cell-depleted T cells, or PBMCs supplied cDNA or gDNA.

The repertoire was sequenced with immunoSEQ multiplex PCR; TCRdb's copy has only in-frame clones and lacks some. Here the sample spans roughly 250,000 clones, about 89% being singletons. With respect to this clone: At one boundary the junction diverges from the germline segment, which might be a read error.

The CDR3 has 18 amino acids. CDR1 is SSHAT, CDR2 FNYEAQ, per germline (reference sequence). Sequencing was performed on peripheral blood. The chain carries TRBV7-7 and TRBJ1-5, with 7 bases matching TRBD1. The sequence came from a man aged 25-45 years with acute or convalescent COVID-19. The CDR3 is CASSPTGTVRYSNQPQHF. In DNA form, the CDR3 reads TGTGCTAGCAGCCCGACCGGGACAGTACGGTATAGCAATCAGCCCCAGCATTTT.